The 25 T cell receptor beta chains presented below share a single source sample, sequenced in a study of breast tumors, draining lymph nodes, adjacent tissues. TCRdb reprocessed the multiplex PCR reads with MiXCR, giving one entry per CDR3 protein. This table holds around 140,000 distinct CDR3 sequences, about 30% found once. Samples came from axillary lymph nodes draining the breast cancer. Input material: axillary lymph node tissue. These receptors were taken from a female donor with breast cancer. Some clones in this sample may be carry-over from other donors' samples.

This clonotype came up many times. CDR3 DNA: TGTGCCAGCAGTTTGGGAAGGGTTTCGAACACCGGGGAGCTGTTTTTT. It codes for CASSLGRVSNTGELFF. This sequence joins TRBV12-3 or TRBV12-4 and TRBJ2-2; D is unclear. Between the trimmed V and J ends, which lost 3 bases and 0 bases, there was a span of 11 bases. The CDR3 runs 16 residues.

This clonotype has ten or more counts. The chain carries TRBV5-1 and TRBJ1-6; 7 nucleotides match TRBD1. The length of the CDR3 is 16 residues. Looked up from germline, CDR1 is SGHRS and CDR2 is YFSETQ. Unmatched junction bases numbered 3, after V lost 0 bases and J lost 3 bases. This CDR3 reads CASSLGDRDYNSPLHF. CDR3 nucleotides: TGCGCCAGCAGCTTGGGCGACAGGGACTATAATTCACCCCTCCACTTT.

As to this clonotype: This could be a read error, since a much larger clone is one nucleotide away. This chain connects TRBV6-2 or TRBV6-3 to TRBJ2-1; the D is unclear. The V end lost 6 bases, the J end lost 9 bases, and 15 bases lay between the germline ends. The CDR3 totals 13 residues. Germline-derived CDR1 and CDR2 are MNHEY and SVGEGT. Here the CDR3 DNA reads TGTGCCAGCAGCCGCGTTTTGGGCAGTGAGCAGTTCTTC. Its translation is CASSRVLGSEQFF.

This clonotype was detected many times. This chain connects TRBV11-2 to TRBJ2-2, with D perhaps TRBD1 (6 bases). CDR3 length: 15 amino acids. Germline CDR1 SGHAT, CDR2 FQNNGV. Between the trimmed V and J ends, which lost 6 bases and 6 bases, there was a span of 17 bases. The chain's CDR3 is CASRDTYRDPGELFF. DNA for the CDR3: TGTGCCAGCAGGGACACGTACAGGGATCCCGGGGAGCTGTTTTTT.

Many counts were recorded for this clonotype. The chain uses TRBV10-3 and TRBJ2-7; either TRBD1 or TRBD2 may fit D (7 bases each). Trimming took off 6 bases at V and 0 bases at J, with 18 bases between the two ends. The CDR3 has 16 residues. From germline, CDR1 is ENHRY and CDR2 SYGVKD. CDR3 in amino acids: CAIRGGKEGASYEQYV. The CDR3 DNA sequence: TGTGCCATCAGGGGGGGGAAGGAGGGGGCCTCCTACGAGCAGTACGTC.

This clonotype was detected ten times or more. This chain links TRBV6-1 with TRBJ1-2; maybe TRBD1 (5 bases). The CDR3 consists of 10 residues. The germline V and J ends were trimmed by 6 bases and 8 bases, with 7 bases remaining between them. CDR1 MNHNS and CDR2 SASEGT come from the germline V gene. The CDR3 region has the DNA TGTGCCAGCAGGCCAGGGGGCTACACCTTC. Translation gives CASRPGGYTF.

This clonotype was detected ten times or more. The gene calls are TRBV20-1 and TRBJ1-6; 9 bases agree with TRBD1. The CDR3 covers 15 residues. Germline V lookup: CDR1 DFQATT, CDR2 SNEGSKA (reference sequence). V lost 7 bases to trimming and J lost 10 bases; unmatched junction nucleotides: 14. Written as DNA, the CDR3 is TGCAGTGTCGATGACGGGACAGGGAATGGCTCACCCCTCCACTTT. Encoded protein: CSVDDGTGNGSPLHF.

There are many counts of this clonotype. The chain carries TRBV19 and TRBJ1-5; a possible D gene is TRBD1 (6 bases). This CDR3 spans 16 amino acids. The V gene's germline CDR1 is LNHDA and CDR2 SQIVND (reference sequence). V lost 3 bases and J 3 bases, leaving 15 bases between the germline ends. The CDR3 region is CASSMWGATVNQPQHF. Written as DNA, the CDR3 is TGTGCCAGTAGTATGTGGGGGGCGACAGTCAATCAGCCCCAGCATTTT. Together with reference TRBV19 and TRBJ1-5, the CDR3 gives the full variable domain: DGGITQSPKYLFRKEGQNVTLSCEQNLNHDAMYWYRQDPGQGLRLIYYSQIVNDFQKGDIAEGYSVSREKKESFPLTVTSAQKNPTAFYLCASSMWGATVNQPQHFGDGTRLSIL.

There are many counts of this clonotype. This chain joins TRBV5-8 and TRBJ2-7; 10 nucleotides line up with TRBD1. The CDR3 extends over 15 amino acids. V lost 3 bases and J lost 5; bases outside the gene matches: 8. Germline V lookup: CDR1 SGHTS, CDR2 YDEGEE. The CDR3 loop reads CASSSDRDRGHEQYF. In DNA form, the CDR3 reads TGTGCCAGCAGCTCGGACCGGGACAGGGGCCACGAGCAGTACTTC.

A word on this clonotype: A much bigger clone sits one base away, suggesting this may be a read error. The chain carries TRBV6-2 or TRBV6-3 and TRBJ1-3; no definite D call. V lost 11 bases to trimming and J lost 11 bases, with 13 bases between them. Germline CDR1 MNHEY, CDR2 SVGEGT. This CDR3 contains 10 residues. The CDR3 loop is CAAQRAAIYF. The CDR3 nucleotides read TGTGCCGCGCAGCGAGCGGCCATATATTTT.

This clonotype was recorded at least ten times. V usage is TRBV6-1 and J usage is TRBJ1-2; 9 bases line up with TRBD1. Per the germline V gene, CDR1 is MNHNS and CDR2 is SASEGT. J gave up 7 bases and V 5 bases, and 5 bases lay outside the gene matches. The CDR3 spans 13 residues. CDR3 bases: TGTGCCAGCAGTTGGGACAGGGACGCTGGCTACACCTTC. It codes for CASSWDRDAGYTF.

The J gene is TRBJ1-4, the V gene TRBV15, with TRBD1 as a possible D gene (6 bases). The CDR3 extends over 15 amino acids. V was cut by 3 bases and J by 8 bases, with 16 bases left in between. CDR1 LNHNV and CDR2 YYDKDF come from the germline V gene (reference sequence). CDR3 region: CATSRIRTGSEKLFF. The CDR3 DNA reads as TGTGCCACCAGCAGGATCCGCACAGGGAGCGAAAAACTGTTTTTT. Full variable domain (outside the CDR3, taken from reference TRBV15 and TRBJ1-4): DAMVIQNPRYQVTQFGKPVTLSCSQTLNHNVMYWYQQKSSQAPKLLFHYYDKDFNNEADTPDNFQSRRPNTSFCFLDIRSPGLGDTAMYLCATSRIRTGSEKLFFGSGTQLSVL.

Note on this clonotype: A single base separates this from a much larger clone, so it may be a read error. The chain joins TRBV2 to TRBJ1-3; D is possibly TRBD1 (5 bases). Germline CDR1 SNHLY, CDR2 FYNNEI. The CDR3 totals 16 residues. Trimming removed 8 bases from V and 0 bases from J, with 17 bases in between. Written as DNA, the CDR3 is TGTGCCAGCTCTCTCCAGGGTCCAGGCTCTGGAAACACCATATATTTT. As protein: CASSLQGPGSGNTIYF.

V is TRBV7-8 and J is TRBJ1-3; D remains ambiguous. The CDR3 extends over 14 amino acids. The V end was cut by 5 bases, the J end by 4 bases, with 12 bases between. The germline gives CDR1 SGHVS, CDR2 FQNEAQ. The CDR3 DNA reads TGTGCCAGCAGCCCCCCGGCCGCGGGAAACACCATATATTTT. Protein sequence: CASSPPAAGNTIYF.

This clonotype was found many times. CDR3 nucleotide sequence: TGTGCCAGCAGCCGCGTCAGTTCCTACAATGAGCAGTTCTTC. Translation: CASSRVSSYNEQFF. V usage is TRBV5-5 and J usage is TRBJ2-1; D is unclear. CDR1 SGHKS and CDR2 YYEKEE come from the germline V gene (reference sequence). The CDR3 has 14 residues. Trimming shortened V by 4 bases and J by 1 base, and 9 bases separated the two germline ends. Full variable domain (remainder filled in from reference TRBV5-5 and TRBJ2-1): DAGVTQSPTHLIKTRGQQVTLRCSPISGHKSVSWYQQVLGQGPQFIFQYYEKEERGRGNFPDRFSARQFPNYSSELNVNALLLGDSALYLCASSRVSSYNEQFFGPGTRLTVL.

This clonotype was counted ten times or more. The CDR3 DNA reads TGCGCCAGCAGCAGGCAGGGTACAAATGAAAAACTGTTTTTT. Protein sequence: CASSRQGTNEKLFF. The chain employs TRBV4-3 and TRBJ1-4; perhaps TRBD1 as D (5 bases). In germline, CDR1 is LGHNA, CDR2 YSLEER. The V end was cut by 5 bases, the J end by 5 bases, with 12 bases between. The CDR3 is 14 residues long.

This clonotype was seen repeatedly, ten times or more. The V gene is TRBV7-9, the J gene TRBJ2-1; TRBD2 aligns across 10 bases. Trimming took 7 bases from V and 8 from J; bases not matched to a gene: 8. The CDR3 sequence is 14 residues long. Germline assignment: CDR1 SEHNR and CDR2 FQNEAQ (reference sequence). The CDR3 nucleotides read TGTGCCAGCAAGATAGCGGGGGGAGGGGATGAGCAGTTCTTC. It specifies CASKIAGGGDEQFF.

The gene calls are TRBV4-2 and TRBJ2-7; 15 bases are shared with TRBD2. Per germline, CDR1 LGHNA and CDR2 YNFKEQ. This CDR3 region has 16 residues. CDR3 protein: CASGQGLAGGLYEQYV. The CDR3 DNA follows: TGTGCCAGCGGCCAAGGACTAGCGGGGGGGCTCTACGAGCAGTACGTC.

This clonotype has at least ten counts. With a much larger clone just one base away, this may be a read error. This likely comes from a read error, as the CDR3 has no conserved phenylalanine or tryptophan at its end. This rearrangement joins TRBV7-8 to TRBJ2-5, with D unclear. Germline CDR1 and CDR2: SGHVS and FQNEAQ. This CDR3 is 14 amino acids long. Between the trimmed V and J ends, which lost 3 bases and 0 bases, there was a span of 8 bases. The DNA of the CDR3 is TGTGCCAGCAGCTTCGACCAGGACCAAGAGACCCAGTACCTC. Translation: CASSFDQDQETQYL.

This clonotype was detected ten times or more. The chain links TRBV7-2 to TRBJ2-4; 7 bases are a match to TRBD1. CDR1 and CDR2 from the germline V gene are SGHTA and FQGNSA. The CDR3 is 14 amino acids. The ends lost 2 bases at V and 14 bases at J; junction bases unmatched: 12. CDR3 bases: TGTGCCAGCAGCTTAACTCCGGGACAGTCCGCTGAGTACTTC. Its translation is CASSLTPGQSAEYF.

This clonotype was seen repeatedly, ten times or more. The V gene is TRBV7-8, the J gene TRBJ1-3, with 10 bases fitting TRBD1. This CDR3 comprises 15 residues. The junction had 1 base not matched to a gene; V was cut back by 3 bases and J by 2 bases. Germline CDR1 SGHVS, CDR2 FQNEAQ. The CDR3 sequence is CASSLTGGTGNTIYF. As DNA, the CDR3 is TGTGCCAGCAGCTTGACAGGGGGCACTGGAAACACCATATATTTT.

This clonotype has ten or more counts. The V gene is TRBV7-8, the J gene TRBJ2-7; possible D gene TRBD2, 7 bases. From germline, CDR1 is SGHVS and CDR2 FQNEAQ. Trimming removed 8 bases at V and 3 bases at J, with 14 bases between. The CDR3 totals 13 residues. The CDR3 is CASSRGGSYEQYV. DNA for the CDR3: TGTGCCAGCTCGAGGGGGGGGAGCTACGAGCAGTACGTC.

The chain joins TRBV24-1 to TRBJ2-7; D could derive from TRBD1 or TRBD2 (6 bases each). Germline CDR1 and CDR2: KGHDR and SFDVKD. The germline V and J ends were trimmed by 1 base and 7 bases, with 16 bases remaining between them. The CDR3 runs to 15 residues. The CDR3, as DNA: TGTGCCACCAGTGATTTAGGGGGGCCCGTCTTGGAGCAGTACTTC. Translated: CATSDLGGPVLEQYF.

This clonotype has a count of ten or more. The V and J genes are TRBV24-1 and TRBJ1-2, with TRBD1 matching 7 bases. The CDR3 is 14 residues long. Germline CDR1 KGHDR, CDR2 SFDVKD. Losses at the gene ends were 5 bases for V and 8 bases for J; bases not matched to a gene: 10. The CDR3 region is CATSAGTAQSGYTF. CDR3 DNA sequence: TGTGCCACCAGTGCCGGGACAGCCCAGTCCGGCTACACCTTC.

This clonotype was observed many times. The genes are TRBV7-9 and TRBJ1-4; no definite D call. V dropped 1 base and J dropped 5 bases, with 5 bases sitting between them. Germline V gene data show CDR1 as SEHNR and CDR2 as FQNEAQ (reference sequence). The CDR3 consists of 13 residues. CDR3 nucleotides: TGTGCCAGCAGCTTAGGAGGAAATGAAAAACTGTTTTTT. As protein: CASSLGGNEKLFF.